Below, 17 T cell receptor beta chains from the same sample are listed, as sequenced in a study of Ad26.COV2.S vaccination and SARS-CoV-2 variants. Only in-frame clones appear in the TCRdb table, and some are missing; sequencing was by immunoSEQ multiplex PCR. This sample has around 350,000 clones, with just over 90% found just once. The sample consisted of peripheral blood, taken after recovery from COVID-19. All receptors come from a human donor who had recovered from COVID-19.

The V gene is TRBV10-3, the J gene TRBJ2-5; D is possibly TRBD1 (6 bases). V lost 2 bases to trimming and J lost 4 bases, with 8 bases between them. This CDR3 has 13 amino acids. Germline CDR1 reads ENHRY; CDR2 reads SYGVKD. CDR3 nucleotides: TGTGCCATCAGTGAGGGACAGCCAGAGACCCAGTACTTC. It translates to CAISEGQPETQYF.

This chain uses TRBV6-5 with TRBJ1-1; D not certain. This CDR3 comprises 13 residues. CDR1 and CDR2 from the germline V gene are MNHEY and SVGAGI. Trimming cost V 5 bases and J 2 bases, with 9 bases left between them. DNA of the CDR3: TGTGCCAGCAGTCCCGGCCCTAACACTGAAGCTTTCTTT. The encoded protein is CASSPGPNTEAFF.

The chain recombines TRBV7-8 with TRBJ2-1; D may be TRBD1 (6 bases). The CDR3 runs 16 residues. Trimming removed 6 bases from V and 6 bases from J, with 21 bases in between. Looked up from germline, CDR1 is SGHVS and CDR2 is FQNEAQ. CDR3 protein: CASSQARGRGANEQFF. For the CDR3, the DNA is TGTGCCAGCAGTCAGGCTCGGGGCAGGGGTGCCAATGAGCAGTTCTTC. Using reference TRBV7-8 and TRBJ2-1 for the parts outside the CDR3, the full variable domain is GAGVSQSPRYKVAKRGQDVALRCDPISGHVSLFWYQQALGQGPEFLTYFQNEAQLDKSGLPSDRFFAERPEGSVSTLKIQRTQQEDSAVYLCASSQARGRGANEQFFGPGTRLTVL.

The chain joins TRBV5-6 to TRBJ1-5; 8 bases map to TRBD1. Germline V gene sequence: CDR1 SGHDT, CDR2 YYEEEE. Unmatched junction bases numbered 6, after V lost 0 bases and J lost 7 bases. This CDR3 contains 15 residues. Here the CDR3 reads CASSLGTGTGQPQHF. The CDR3 region has the DNA TGTGCCAGCAGCTTGGGGACAGGGACGGGGCAGCCCCAGCATTTT.

The chain joins TRBV7-9 to TRBJ1-1, with D tentatively TRBD1 (5 bases). There are 15 residues in the CDR3. Deletions cut 4 bases from V and 1 base from J, with 13 bases between. Looked up from germline, CDR1 is SEHNR and CDR2 is FQNEAQ (reference sequence). The DNA for the CDR3 is TGTGCCAGCAGCTCACCACAGGAAACGAACACTGAAGCTTTCTTT. Protein sequence: CASSSPQETNTEAFF.

The chain uses TRBV7-6 and TRBJ1-1; D might be TRBD1 (5 bases). The germline V gene has CDR1 SGHVS and CDR2 FNYEAQ. CDR3 size: 15 residues. The germline V and J ends were trimmed by 1 base and 1 base, with 10 bases remaining between them. CDR3 protein: CASSLGTTGNTEAFF. The CDR3 DNA sequence: TGTGCCAGCAGCTTAGGGACTACAGGGAACACTGAAGCTTTCTTT.

The rearrangement joins TRBV15 to TRBJ2-2; no definite D call. The ends were cut back, 7 bases at V and 4 bases at J, with 7 bases in the middle. The germline CDR1 and CDR2 sequences are LNHNV and YYDKDF (reference sequence). CDR3 length: 12 residues. The CDR3 DNA sequence: TGTGCCACCAATAAGGGCACCGGGGAGCTGTTTTTT. This codes for CATNKGTGELFF.

V is TRBV7-9 and J is TRBJ1-1; TRBD1 matches 10 bases. Germline values: CDR1 SEHNR, CDR2 FQNEAQ (reference sequence). The J segment lost 7 bases and the V segment lost 1 base, leaving 3 bases of the junction unmatched. The CDR3 contains 14 residues. Here the CDR3 reads CASSLGTGGFEAFF. The CDR3 DNA is TGTGCCAGCAGCTTAGGGACAGGGGGGTTTGAAGCTTTCTTT.

CDR3 bases: TGTGCCAGCAGTCAAACCCGACAGGGGGCCGGCGAGCAGTACTTC. It translates to CASSQTRQGAGEQYF. The chain couples TRBV5-5 to TRBJ2-7; 10 bases agree with TRBD1. This CDR3 is built from 15 residues. V shed 5 bases and J 6 bases; nucleotides not matched to a gene: 11. CDR1 and CDR2 (germline): SGHKS, YYEKEE (reference sequence). The whole variable domain, remainder taken from reference TRBV5-5 and TRBJ2-7, is DAGVTQSPTHLIKTRGQQVTLRCSPISGHKSVSWYQQVLGQGPQFIFQYYEKEERGRGNFPDRFSARQFPNYSSELNVNALLLGDSALYLCASSQTRQGAGEQYFGPGTRLTVT.

V gene TRBV2 combines with J gene TRBJ2-7, with D possibly being TRBD1 or TRBD2 (5 bases each). The germline V gene encodes CDR1 SNHLY and CDR2 FYNNEI. The ends were cut back, 4 bases at V and 5 bases at J, with 15 bases in the middle. CDR3 size: 14 residues. The CDR3, as DNA: TGTGCCAGCAGTGGAGGGGCTCTTCGGAACGAGCAGTACTTC. It is translated as CASSGGALRNEQYF.

The chain couples TRBV10-2 to TRBJ1-1; 9 positions match TRBD1. Germline-derived CDR1 and CDR2 are WSHSY and SAAADI. The CDR3 consists of 14 residues. V dropped 9 bases and J dropped 4; count of bases not matched to a gene: 9. In DNA, the CDR3 is TGCGCCAGTTCCGGGACAGGGAAAGGCACTGAAGCTTTCTTT. This codes for CASSGTGKGTEAFF.

The rearrangement links TRBV19 to TRBJ1-1; tentative D call: TRBD1 (5 bases). Trimming stripped 5 bases from V and 1 base from J, with 8 bases between. The CDR3 spans 13 residues. Germline lookup yields CDR1 LNHDA and CDR2 SQIVND (reference sequence). In DNA form, the CDR3 reads TGTGCCAGTAGTTCGGACACGAACACTGAAGCTTTCTTT. Translated: CASSSDTNTEAFF.

This sequence joins TRBV10-1 and TRBJ2-2, with D unclear. Germline CDR1 and CDR2: WNHNN and SYGVQD (reference sequence). V lost 6 bases, J lost 2 bases, and 13 bases lay in between. CDR3 length: 15 residues. The CDR3 reads CASSRTGTNTGELFF. The DNA of the CDR3 is TGCGCCAGCAGCCGGACGGGCACAAACACCGGGGAGCTGTTTTTT.

The rearrangement joins TRBV4-1 to TRBJ2-3, with D possibly matching TRBD1 (5 bases). This CDR3 has 13 residues. The germline V gene encodes CDR1 MGHRA and CDR2 YSYEKL. Trimming cost V 8 bases and J 6 bases, with 15 bases left between them. The CDR3 bases are TGCGCCAGCGCAAGGGGATACCCGGATACGCAGTATTTT. Translation gives CASARGYPDTQYF.

The J gene is TRBJ2-2, the V gene TRBV5-1; 8 nucleotides agree with TRBD2. The CDR3 is 17 residues long. Losses at the gene ends were 0 bases for V and 5 bases for J; bases not matched to a gene: 9. CDR1 and CDR2 from the germline V gene are SGHRS and YFSETQ. The CDR3 region has the DNA TGCGCCAGCAGCTTGGCCATCCGGGGGGGCTCGACCGGGGAGCTGTTTTTT. This sequence encodes CASSLAIRGGSTGELFF.

The chain recombines TRBV27 with TRBJ1-1, with 10 bases identical to TRBD1. Trimming took 5 bases from V and 4 from J; bases not matched to a gene: 13. Germline V gene lookup returns CDR1 MNHEY and CDR2 SMNVEV (reference sequence). The CDR3 totals 17 residues. Written as DNA, the CDR3 is TGTGCCAGCAGTGGGGCCAAACTGAGGGACAGGGGCACTGAAGCTTTCTTT. Translating it yields CASSGAKLRDRGTEAFF.

J is TRBJ2-4 and V is TRBV21-1; the D segment call TRBD1 is taken from the table without a DNA check. TRBV21-1 has pseudogene status. CDR3 length equals 17 residues. This chain's CDR3 is CASSSWTGPLAKNIQYF. The DNA for the CDR3 is TGTGCCAGCAGCAGTTGGACAGGGCCCCTAGCCAAAAACATTCAGTACTTC.